The 25 T cell receptor beta chains given below trace back to one sample, sequenced in a study of shared T cell receptors in the human thymus. Sequencing used immunoSEQ multiplex PCR; TCRdb keeps in-frame clones, though not all of them. This table has some 700,000 clones, around 85% appearing once. The sample also formed part of further work on human thymus T cells.

The sequenced sample was thymocytes. The receptors stem from a girl less than two years old with a congenital heart defect.

The chain recombines TRBV4-1 with TRBJ2-4, with TRBD2 identical over 12 bases. Germline-derived CDR1 and CDR2 are MGHRA and YSYEKL. Trimming took 0 bases from V and 2 from J; bases not matched to a gene: 11. The CDR3 runs 20 residues. The DNA for the CDR3 is TGCGCCAGCAGCCAAGATTTACTAGCGGGGGGTAGAAGGTCCAAAAACATTCAGTACTTC. Its protein product is CASSQDLLAGGRRSKNIQYF.

V and J are TRBV6-5 and TRBJ1-2, with no clear D. Germline CDR1 and CDR2: MNHEY and SVGAGI. The CDR3 totals 14 residues. The V and J ends lost 8 bases and 2 bases respectively, with 15 bases between them. The CDR3 DNA sequence: TGTGCCAGCGGAGGCCCCCGGCTAAACTATGGCTACACCTTC. As protein: CASGGPRLNYGYTF.

This clone turned up a few times. The chain employs TRBV2 and TRBJ1-2; no clear D gene. CDR3 size: 14 residues. Trimming removed 4 bases from V and 0 bases from J, with 9 bases in between. CDR1 SNHLY and CDR2 FYNNEI come from the germline V gene. CDR3 amino acids: CASSVDTSNYGYTF. In DNA, the CDR3 is TGTGCCAGCAGTGTCGACACGTCTAACTATGGCTACACCTTC.

V gene TRBV11-1 combines with J gene TRBJ1-2; D is possibly TRBD1 (6 bases). The V end lost 1 base, the J end lost 6 bases, and 15 bases lay between the germline ends. There are 15 residues in the CDR3. Germline CDR1 SGHAT, CDR2 FQDESV (reference sequence). The CDR3 sequence is CASSLEGGGGNGYTF. CDR3 bases: TGTGCCAGCAGCTTAGAAGGTGGGGGCGGAAATGGCTACACCTTC.

This chain links TRBV27 with TRBJ1-1; D might be TRBD1 (5 bases). Germline-derived CDR1 and CDR2 are MNHEY and SMNVEV (reference sequence). This CDR3 region has 15 residues. V was clipped by 2 bases and J by 2 bases, with 12 bases between them. DNA of the CDR3: TGTGCCAGCAGTTTAAATGGACACTCTAACACTGAAGCTTTCTTT. Its protein is CASSLNGHSNTEAFF.

This clone was found once. This chain uses TRBV11-2 with TRBJ2-7; a possible D gene is TRBD1 (6 bases). Trimming removed 5 bases at V and 2 bases at J, with 16 bases between. CDR1 is SGHAT, CDR2 FQNNGV, per germline. This CDR3 is 15 amino acids long. This CDR3 is CASSLADRSTYEQYF. The CDR3 DNA reads as TGTGCCAGCAGCCTCGCGGACAGATCTACCTACGAGCAGTACTTC.

This rearrangement joins TRBV5-8 to TRBJ2-7; perhaps TRBD2 as D (7 bases). This CDR3 contains 14 residues. The germline V gene encodes CDR1 SGHTS and CDR2 YDEGEE. Trimming cost V 1 base and J 6 bases, with 14 bases left between them. The DNA of the CDR3 is TGTGCCAGCAGCTTGACCGCGGGGGCGTTCGAGCAGTACTTC. Protein product: CASSLTAGAFEQYF. Based on the CDR3 plus reference TRBV5-8 and TRBJ2-7, the full variable domain is EAGVTQSPTHLIKTRGQQATLRCSPISGHTSVYWYQQALGLGLQFLLWYDEGEERNRGNFPPRFSGRQFPNYSSELNVNALELEDSALYLCASSLTAGAFEQYFGPGTRLTVT.

The chain recombines TRBV4-3 with TRBJ2-1; TRBD1 might be the D (5 bases). The CDR3 is 18 residues long. The V gene lost 1 base and the J gene lost 2 bases, with 18 bases spanning the gap. Germline-derived CDR1 and CDR2 are LGHNA and YSLEER. This CDR3 reads CASSQAGQLPLAYNEQFF. DNA for the CDR3: TGCGCCAGCAGCCAAGCTGGACAACTCCCTCTCGCCTACAATGAGCAGTTCTTC.

This clone has just a few counts. This chain uses TRBV28 with TRBJ2-7; the D gene is possibly TRBD1 (5 bases). Germline CDR1 reads MDHEN; CDR2 reads SYDVKM. There are 15 residues in the CDR3. Trimming removed 6 bases from V and 0 bases from J, with 15 bases in between. The CDR3 bases are TGTGCCAGCAGCCCTTGGGGCGACATCTCCTACGAGCAGTACTTC. Its protein product is CASSPWGDISYEQYF.

The chain carries TRBV18 and TRBJ2-7, with TRBD2 matching over 9 bases. The germline gives CDR1 KGHSH, CDR2 LQKENI. Trimming removed 2 bases from V and 2 bases from J; junction bases left unmatched: 4. This CDR3 contains 15 residues. The CDR3 coding sequence is TGTGCCAGCTCACCAAGGAAGCGGGGGGCCTACGAGCAGTACTTC. Its protein is CASSPRKRGAYEQYF.

This clone was seen a single time. The CDR3 coding sequence is TGTGCCAGCAGCTGGAATCCAACAGGGGAAGGGCGTAGGAACACTGAAGCTTTCTTT. It codes for CASSWNPTGEGRRNTEAFF. The genes are TRBV2 and TRBJ1-1, with 7 bases aligning to TRBD1. After removal of 6 bases from V and 1 base from J, the junction contained 20 bases not matched to a gene. CDR3 length: 19 amino acids. Germline V gene lookup returns CDR1 SNHLY and CDR2 FYNNEI.

The gene calls are TRBV7-9 and TRBJ2-3, with a weak D call TRBD1 (6 bases). The CDR3 is 18 amino acids. The germline CDR1 and CDR2 sequences are SEHNR and FQNEAQ (reference sequence). Trimming removed 2 bases at V and 2 bases at J, with 20 bases between. In DNA, the CDR3 is TGTGCCAGCAGCTTATTCCACAGGGTATGGGGTCTCACAGATACGCAGTATTTT. Translating it yields CASSLFHRVWGLTDTQYF.

The chain combines TRBV5-6 with TRBJ1-2; D possibly corresponds to TRBD1 (5 bases). The germline V gene has CDR1 SGHDT and CDR2 YYEEEE. CDR3 size: 13 residues. V was pared by 4 bases and J by 6 bases, with 13 bases between. The CDR3, as DNA: TGTGCCAGCAGCCTGGAGGACACCCATGGCTACACCTTC. This translates into CASSLEDTHGYTF.

This sequence joins TRBV6-5 and TRBJ2-7; possible D gene TRBD1, 5 bases. The CDR3 has 16 amino acids. V dropped 0 bases and J dropped 4 bases, with 16 bases sitting between them. Germline values: CDR1 MNHEY, CDR2 SVGAGI. The CDR3 region is CASSYSFHQGSYEQYF. The CDR3 nucleotides are TGTGCCAGCAGTTACTCGTTCCACCAGGGCAGTTACGAGCAGTACTTC.

The rearrangement joins TRBV9 to TRBJ1-2; D is perhaps TRBD1 (6 bases). The CDR3 runs 15 residues. Germline values: CDR1 SGDLS, CDR2 YYNGEE. V was cut by 3 bases and J by 9 bases, with 21 bases left in between. Here the CDR3 reads CASSARGGHRSSYTF. The CDR3 nucleotides read TGTGCCAGCAGCGCCCGGGGGGGACACAGGAGTAGCTACACCTTC.

The chain couples TRBV6-5 to TRBJ1-2; D uncertain. Germline CDR1 is MNHEY and CDR2 is SVGAGI. This CDR3 region has 14 residues. Trimming took off 5 bases at V and 4 bases at J, with 14 bases between the two ends. DNA of the CDR3: TGTGCCAGCAGTACGGACTCTTATTCCTATGGCTACACCTTC. It codes for CASSTDSYSYGYTF.

The DNA of the CDR3 is TGTGCCAGCGCGGTCCTATGGGGAGGCGAGCAGTTCTTC. It specifies CASAVLWGGEQFF. The chain employs TRBV11-2 and TRBJ2-1; D is perhaps TRBD2 (6 bases). The CDR3 runs 13 residues. Germline-derived CDR1 and CDR2 are SGHAT and FQNNGV. Trimming took off 8 bases at V and 10 bases at J, with 18 bases between the two ends.

The V gene is TRBV10-1, the J gene TRBJ2-7; possible D gene TRBD1, 6 bases. This CDR3 region has 13 residues. Trimming took off 10 bases at V and 2 bases at J, with 15 bases between the two ends. The germline V gene has CDR1 WNHNN and CDR2 SYGVQD (reference sequence). In DNA, the CDR3 is TGCGCCACCCTAATCCGGACAGCCTACGAGCAGTACTTC. Protein sequence: CATLIRTAYEQYF.

The rearrangement links TRBV9 to TRBJ2-5; TRBD1 matches 9 bases. CDR1 is SGDLS, CDR2 YYNGEE, per germline. The V and J ends lost 4 bases and 5 bases, in that order; junction bases with no gene match: 15. The length of the CDR3 is 17 residues. The CDR3 loop is CASSLSSGDRAGETQYF. Here the CDR3 DNA reads TGTGCCAGCAGCCTATCATCCGGGGACAGGGCGGGGGAGACCCAGTACTTC.

The chain uses TRBV5-4 and TRBJ1-1, with D perhaps TRBD1 (5 bases). In germline, CDR1 is SGHNT, CDR2 YYREEE (reference sequence). This CDR3 contains 15 residues. V lost 0 bases and J lost 4, with 13 bases in between. CDR3 coding DNA: TGTGCCAGCAGCTTGGTGGGGGGAGGCGGCACTGAAGCTTTCTTT. Encoded protein: CASSLVGGGGTEAFF. Variable domain in full (rest from reference TRBV5-4 and TRBJ1-1): ETGVTQSPTHLIKTRGQQVTLRCSSQSGHNTVSWYQQALGQGPQFIFQYYREEENGRGNFPPRFSGLQFPNYSSELNVNALELDDSALYLCASSLVGGGGTEAFFGQGTRLTVV.

The chain recombines TRBV4-3 with TRBJ2-7; possible D gene TRBD2, 6 bases. The V gene's germline CDR1 is LGHNA and CDR2 YSLEER. The CDR3 runs to 17 residues. V was pared by 4 bases and J by 4 bases, with 23 bases between. Here the CDR3 reads CASSLRLGGTPPYEQYF. The CDR3 nucleotides read TGCGCCAGCAGCCTAAGACTAGGTGGAACTCCACCTTACGAGCAGTACTTC.

This chain joins TRBV4-1 and TRBJ2-1; 9 bases map to TRBD1. Germline V gene sequence: CDR1 MGHRA, CDR2 YSYEKL. The CDR3 runs to 15 residues. V gave up 0 bases and J gave up 8 bases; unmatched junction bases: 5. For the CDR3, the DNA is TGCGCCAGCAGCCAAGATGGGACAGGGTTCGATGAGCAGTTCTTC. Translation gives CASSQDGTGFDEQFF.

The V and J genes are TRBV19 and TRBJ1-2; possibly TRBD1 for D (6 bases). V lost 6 bases and J 0 bases, leaving 14 bases between the germline ends. Per the germline V gene, CDR1 is LNHDA and CDR2 is SQIVND (reference sequence). The CDR3 contains 15 residues. CDR3 DNA: TGTGCCAGTAGAATACAGGGTGCCCCTAACTATGGCTACACCTTC. As protein: CASRIQGAPNYGYTF.

The chain recombines TRBV12-5 with TRBJ2-5, with a tentative D call TRBD1 (6 bases). The CDR3 sequence is 16 residues long. Germline CDR1 LGHNT, CDR2 FRNRAP. Trimming took off 0 bases at V and 3 bases at J, with 14 bases between the two ends. The CDR3 here is CASGLVRQGKEETQYF. DNA of the CDR3: TGTGCTAGTGGTTTGGTAAGGCAGGGGAAAGAAGAGACCCAGTACTTC.

This clone was detected a few times. The chain uses TRBV30 and TRBJ2-6, with 7 bases fitting TRBD1. The CDR3 sequence is 17 residues long. V lost 5 bases and J lost 0; bases outside the gene matches: 10. Germline lookup yields CDR1 GTSNPN and CDR2 SVGIG (reference sequence). CDR3 sequence (DNA): TGTGCCTGGCCCATCCGGACAGGCCCCTCTGGGGCCAACGTCCTGACTTTC. The encoded protein is CAWPIRTGPSGANVLTF.